This is a list of T cell receptor beta chains from one sample in a study of T cells in Graves' hyperthyroidism and ophthalmopathy. TCRdb re-derived calls from the multiplex PCR reads in MiXCR, one entry per CDR3 protein. Of hundreds of thousands of distinct CDR3 sequences in the sample, 45% were seen once. The sample consisted of peripheral blood or thyroid tissue (not recorded which). These receptors were obtained from an adult man with Graves' disease, either hyperthyroidism or ophthalmopathy (not recorded which). The CDR3 runs from the conserved cysteine through the conserved F or W. The D gene is left open where the match is weak. Only part of the rows carry a size: once, few, many, or a class if the clone is expanded.

cdr3_aa cdr3_nt clone_size cdr3_length d_call j_call v_call
CSVDESGGYTF TGCAGCGTTGACGAATCAGGGGGCTACACCTTC many 11 . TRBJ1-2 TRBV29-1
CASSVGPDGNSPLHF TGTGCCAGCAGCGTGGGACCCGACGGGAATTCACCCCTCCACTTT few 15 . TRBJ1-6 TRBV9
CASSSLWGEAAFF TGTGCCAGCAGCTCCCTGTGGGGAGAAGCAGCTTTCTTT many 13 . TRBJ1-1 TRBV7-9
CASSYTGGRNTEAFF TGTGCCAGCAGTTACACAGGGGGGAGGAACACTGAAGCTTTCTTT few 15 TRBD1 TRBJ1-1 TRBV10-3
CASSLAAEAHGYTF TGTGCCAGCAGTTTAGCTGCGGAGGCCCATGGCTACACCTTC . 14 . TRBJ1-2 TRBV2
CASSRDRDEQYF TGTGCCAGCAGCCGAGACAGGGACGAGCAGTACTTC many 12 TRBD1 TRBJ2-7 TRBV7-9
CSASSVGQLNEKLFF TGCAGTGCTAGTTCTGTGGGACAGCTAAATGAAAAACTGTTTTTT few 15 TRBD1 TRBJ1-4 TRBV20-1
CASSLKGGGEQYF TGTGCCAGCAGCCTAAAAGGGGGGGGCGAGCAGTACTTC many 13 . TRBJ2-7 TRBV7-8
CASSPRLAGVGGELFF TGTGCCAGCAGCCCCAGACTAGCGGGAGTCGGCGGGGAGCTGTTTTTT many 16 TRBD2 TRBJ2-2 TRBV7-6
CASSPQGQGEKLFF TGTGCCAGCAGCCCACAGGGACAGGGTGAAAAACTGTTTTTT . 14 TRBD1 TRBJ1-4 TRBV2
CASSAGTDTSNQPQHF TGTGCCAGCAGTGCCGGGACAGACACCAGCAATCAGCCCCAGCATTTT . 16 TRBD1 TRBJ1-5 TRBV2
CASSPYSGRANVLTF TGTGCCAGCAGCCCCTATAGCGGGAGGGCCAACGTCCTGACTTTC . 15 TRBD2 TRBJ2-6 TRBV7-3
CASSFQTDMNTEAFF TGCGCCAGCAGTTTTCAGACAGACATGAACACTGAAGCTTTCTTT . 15 . TRBJ1-1 TRBV5-1
CASSSLGATTGNNEELFF TGTGCTAGCAGCTCTTTAGGAGCTACGACAGGGAATAATGAAGAACTGTTTTTT . 18 TRBD1 TRBJ1-4 TRBV7-7
CACSAREQGPLDGYTF . once 16 . TRBJ1-2 TRBV2
CASSPDRGLNTEAFF TGTGCCAGCAGTCCGGACAGGGGCCTGAACACTGAAGCTTTCTTT many 15 TRBD1 TRBJ1-1 TRBV7-6
CSETGDGYTF TGCAGCGAAACAGGGGATGGCTACACCTTC . 10 TRBD1 TRBJ1-2 TRBV29-1
CASRTGPEQETQYF TGTGCCAGCAGGACCGGACCGGAACAAGAGACCCAGTACTTC . 14 . TRBJ2-5 TRBV6-1
CATSRDLGSSYEQYF TGTGCCACCAGCAGAGATCTCGGGAGCTCCTACGAGCAGTACTTC many 15 . TRBJ2-7 TRBV15
CSVAGQGGYGYTF TGCAGCGTAGCCGGACAGGGCGGCTATGGCTACACCTTC many 13 TRBD1 TRBJ1-2 TRBV29-1
CASRRRTMNTKAFF TGTGCCAGCAGGAGACGGACTATGAACACTAAAGCTTTCTTT . 14 . TRBJ1-1 TRBV6-1
CASSVAGGNNQPQHF TGTGCCAGCAGCGTAGCGGGCGGCAACAATCAGCCCCAGCATTTT once 15 . TRBJ1-5 TRBV9
CASTKRGKPAGYTF TGTGCCAGTACCAAACGAGGGAAACCAGCGGGCTACACCTTC many 14 . TRBJ1-2 TRBV19
CASSSREEQFF TGTGCCAGCAGCTCCCGGGAGGAGCAGTTCTTC . 11 . TRBJ2-1 TRBV7-9
CSVEDRIVNYGYTF TGCAGCGTTGAAGATCGGATAGTTAACTATGGCTACACCTTC many 14 . TRBJ1-2 TRBV29-1
CSVGQGDEKLFF TGCAGCGTTGGGCAGGGGGATGAAAAACTGTTTTTT many 12 TRBD1 TRBJ1-4 TRBV29-1
CASSFDWNYGYTF TGCGCCAGCAGCTTTGACTGGAACTATGGCTACACCTTC few 13 . TRBJ1-2 TRBV5-1
CASSMRLSSYEQYF TGTGCCAGCAGTATGCGTCTGAGCTCCTACGAGCAGTACTTC few 14 . TRBJ2-7 TRBV6-5
CASRQQGGQPNYEQYF TGTGCCAGCAGACAACAGGGGGGTCAACCGAACTACGAGCAGTACTTC . 16 TRBD1 TRBJ2-7 TRBV6-1
CSRLQGGNYGYTF TGCAGCAGGTTGCAGGGCGGTAACTATGGCTACACCTTC . 13 . TRBJ1-2 TRBV29-1
CASSQVFSDMNTEAFF TGCGCCAGCAGCCAAGTGTTCAGCGACATGAACACTGAAGCTTTCTTT . 16 . TRBJ1-1 TRBV4-1
CASSPRGVTQYF TGTGCCAGCAGTCCCAGGGGGGTGACCCAGTACTTC few 12 . TRBJ2-5 TRBV7-6
CSGRPGDLRQETQYF TGCAGCGGCCGACCGGGGGACCTGAGGCAAGAGACCCAGTACTTC many 15 . TRBJ2-5 TRBV29-1
CASSYGPRGTSPLHF TGTGCCAGCAGCTACGGCCCTAGGGGGACTTCACCCCTCCACTTT . 15 . TRBJ1-6 TRBV11-2
CSVAGQGQSTEAFF TGCAGCGTTGCCGGACAGGGTCAGAGCACTGAAGCTTTCTTT once 14 TRBD1 TRBJ1-1 TRBV29-1
CASSLAPGDGEKLFF TGTGCCAGCAGCTTGGCCCCAGGGGACGGTGAAAAACTGTTTTTT . 15 . TRBJ1-4 TRBV5-4
CASSVGGDWYYGYTF TGTGCCAGCAGCGTTGGGGGGGATTGGTACTATGGCTACACCTTC . 15 . TRBJ1-2 TRBV14
CASKQGIRSPLHF TGTGCCAGTAAACAGGGGATAAGGTCACCCCTCCACTTT many 13 TRBD1 TRBJ1-6 TRBV19